This passage covers 26 T cell receptor beta chains from one sample sequenced in a study of vaccination effects on CD4 cells after COVID-19. Their recognized antigens are unknown. ViraFEST used viral peptide pools to expand antigen-specific CD4+ T cells before sequencing. Researchers isolated CD4+ T cells once 9 to 11 days of culture had elapsed. The cohort was immunized with two doses of either the BNT162b2 or mRNA-1273 vaccine. Clones were read by immunoSEQ multiplex PCR, and TCRdb kept only the in-frame ones, dropping some. The table lists some 30,000 clones, roughly 77% of them singletons, with roughly 15% in the top ten. Specimen: CD4+ T cells from PBMCs cultured with HCoV-229E spike peptides, collected after COVID-19 vaccination. These receptors came from a human donor who received a COVID-19 vaccine.

This chain connects TRBV6-5 to TRBJ1-1; D uncertain. Trimming took off 6 bases at V and 0 bases at J, with 11 bases between the two ends. The CDR3 extends over 14 amino acids. CDR1 is MNHEY and CDR2 is SVGAGI in the germline V gene. The CDR3 nucleotides are TGTGCCAGCAGCCCCAGCCAAATGAACACTGAAGCTTTCTTT. Its protein product is CASSPSQMNTEAFF.

This clone was counted between two and nine times. The rearrangement links TRBV4-1 to TRBJ1-1; no definite D call. This CDR3 region has 14 residues. Germline values: CDR1 MGHRA, CDR2 YSYEKL. Trimming took off 5 bases at V and 1 base at J, with 11 bases between the two ends. The CDR3 DNA follows: TGCGCCAGCAGCGGTAGAACGGAGAACACTGAAGCTTTCTTT. It codes for CASSGRTENTEAFF.

The chain uses TRBV27 and TRBJ2-3; D might be TRBD2 (6 bases). The germline V and J ends were trimmed by 7 bases and 5 bases, with 16 bases remaining between them. From germline, CDR1 is MNHEY and CDR2 SMNVEV (reference sequence). This CDR3 has 14 amino acids. CDR3 sequence (DNA): TGTGCCAGCACGCGGGGCCACCCCATAGATACGCAGTATTTT. This codes for CASTRGHPIDTQYF.

The count of this clone is one. The rearrangement links TRBV2 to TRBJ2-1, with 12 bases identical to TRBD1. Germline V gene data show CDR1 as SNHLY and CDR2 as FYNNEI. V was clipped by 6 bases and J by 7 bases; unmatched bases: 4. CDR3 length equals 14 residues. The CDR3 loop reads CASSPGQGANEQFF. As DNA, the CDR3 is TGTGCCAGCAGCCCGGGACAGGGGGCAAATGAGCAGTTCTTC.

This clone was counted only a few times. V usage is TRBV5-1 and J usage is TRBJ2-3; no definite D call. CDR3 length: 14 residues. The ends were cut back, 4 bases at V and 0 bases at J, with 9 bases in the middle. Germline V gene data show CDR1 as SGHRS and CDR2 as YFSETQ. CDR3 sequence (DNA): TGCGCCAGCAGCCCAGACGGGAGCACAGATACGCAGTATTTT. Its protein product is CASSPDGSTDTQYF. Full variable domain (rest looked up from reference TRBV5-1 and TRBJ2-3): KAGVTQTPRYLIKTRGQQVTLSCSPISGHRSVSWYQQTPGQGLQFLFEYFSETQRNKGNFPGRFSGRQFSNSRSEMNVSTLELGDSALYLCASSPDGSTDTQYFGPGTRLTVL.

V usage is TRBV6-1 and J usage is TRBJ2-1, with D perhaps assigned TRBD1 or TRBD2 (6 bases each). V lost 2 bases and J 4 bases, leaving 15 bases between the germline ends. The CDR3 length is 16 residues. From germline, CDR1 is MNHNS and CDR2 SASEGT. CDR3 amino acids: CASSERGRGLYNEQFF. CDR3 DNA sequence: TGTGCCAGCAGTGAAAGGGGCAGGGGACTGTACAATGAGCAGTTCTTC.

The rearrangement joins TRBV5-6 to TRBJ1-3; D is uncertain. V lost 2 bases to trimming and J lost 4 bases, with 4 bases between them. CDR1 SGHDT and CDR2 YYEEEE come from the germline V gene. CDR3 length: 12 residues. CDR3 sequence reads: CASSFSGNTIYF. The CDR3 nucleotides read TGTGCCAGCAGCTTCTCGGGAAACACCATATATTTT.

J is TRBJ2-3 and V is TRBV9; TRBD2 aligns across 14 bases. Germline V gives CDR1 SGDLS, CDR2 YYNGEE. The CDR3 contains 15 residues. V was clipped by 4 bases and J by 4 bases; unmatched bases: 2. The CDR3 DNA is TGTGCCAGCAGCCGGACTAGCGGGAGGTCAGATACGCAGTATTTT. It translates to CASSRTSGRSDTQYF. The full variable domain, with the rest looked up from reference TRBV9 and TRBJ2-3, is DSGVTQTPKHLITATGQRVTLRCSPRSGDLSVYWYQQSLDQGLQFLIQYYNGEERAKGNILERFSAQQFPDLHSELNLSSLELGDSALYFCASSRTSGRSDTQYFGPGTRLTVL.

The genes are TRBV7-2 and TRBJ2-7; D perhaps matches TRBD1 (5 bases). The V and J ends lost 2 bases and 7 bases respectively, with 15 bases between them. The CDR3 extends over 14 amino acids. CDR1 and CDR2 from the germline V gene are SGHTA and FQGNSA. The CDR3 nucleotides are TGTGCCAGCAGCTTAAACAGGTTCTATGGTGAGCAGTACTTC. This sequence encodes CASSLNRFYGEQYF.

This clone was detected only a few times. This rearrangement joins TRBV6-5 to TRBJ1-1; tentative D call: TRBD1 (5 bases). Germline V CDR1 and CDR2: MNHEY, SVGAGI. The V end was cut by 6 bases, the J end by 4 bases, with 12 bases between. The CDR3 runs 13 residues. DNA of the CDR3: TGTGCCAGCAGGGGACCGAAGGTCACTGAAGCTTTCTTT. Translation gives CASRGPKVTEAFF.

The chain employs TRBV3-1 (or the pseudogene TRBV3-2) and TRBJ1-6; TRBD1 might be the D (6 bases). V dropped 0 bases and J dropped 7 bases, with 13 bases sitting between them. CDR1 is LGHDT and CDR2 is YNNKEL in the germline V gene (reference sequence). This CDR3 has 16 residues. CDR3 DNA sequence: TGTGCCAGCAGCCAAGACACCGGGACAAGGAATTCACCCCTCCACTTT. Translated, it gives CASSQDTGTRNSPLHF.

This rearrangement joins TRBV10-1 to TRBJ2-2, with 10 nucleotides matching TRBD1. The V gene end was trimmed by 1 base and the J gene end by 6 bases; junction bases not matched to a gene: 5. The germline V gene has CDR1 WNHNN and CDR2 SYGVQD (reference sequence). This CDR3 is built from 16 residues. This chain's CDR3 is CASSEFRTGGAGELFF. The CDR3 nucleotides read TGCGCCAGCAGTGAGTTTCGGACAGGGGGAGCCGGGGAGCTGTTTTTT.

The genes are TRBV6-1 and TRBJ2-7; D possibly uses TRBD1 or TRBD2 (5 bases each). In germline, CDR1 is MNHNS, CDR2 SASEGT. Trimming removed 2 bases at V and 3 bases at J, with 14 bases between. The CDR3 loop spans 15 amino acids. The CDR3 loop reads CASSESKGPFYEQYF. In DNA form, the CDR3 reads TGTGCCAGCAGTGAATCTAAGGGACCCTTCTACGAGCAGTACTTC.

V usage is TRBV7-9 and J usage is TRBJ1-4; D is undetermined. The germline V and J ends were trimmed by 3 bases and 0 bases, with 5 bases remaining between them. Germline V gene lookup returns CDR1 SEHNR and CDR2 FQNEAQ (reference sequence). The length of the CDR3 is 14 residues. CDR3 sequence: CASSFGATNEKLFF. The CDR3, as DNA: TGTGCCAGCAGCTTCGGTGCAACTAATGAAAAACTGTTTTTT.

The chain couples TRBV7-6 to TRBJ1-1; 7 nucleotides line up with TRBD1. V shed 4 bases and J 4 bases; nucleotides not matched to a gene: 9. The CDR3 contains 15 residues. Germline CDR1 SGHVS, CDR2 FNYEAQ. CDR3 sequence: CASSSDPTGPTEAFF. In DNA, the CDR3 is TGTGCCAGCAGCTCCGACCCGACAGGGCCCACTGAAGCTTTCTTT.

This clone was seen a few times. The gene calls are TRBV5-1 and TRBJ2-2; 11 bases align to TRBD2. Germline CDR1 and CDR2: SGHRS and YFSETQ. This CDR3 comprises 16 residues. The V gene end was trimmed by 4 bases and the J gene end by 1 base; junction bases not matched to a gene: 3. The CDR3 sequence: CASSPLAGGNTGELFF. The DNA of the CDR3 is TGCGCCAGCAGCCCTCTAGCGGGGGGGAACACCGGGGAGCTGTTTTTT.

This clone showed up just a few times. The V and J genes are TRBV6-1 and TRBJ2-1; 7 bases agree with TRBD2. The trim removed 1 base at V and 8 bases at J, leaving 5 bases unmatched. This CDR3 has 14 residues. Germline assignment: CDR1 MNHNS and CDR2 SASEGT. The DNA of the CDR3 is TGTGCCAGCAGTGAAGGGACTAGTTGGGATGAGCAGTTCTTC. This translates into CASSEGTSWDEQFF.

The chain joins TRBV5-8 to TRBJ2-1; TRBD2 agrees at 9 bases. Germline loops: CDR1 SGHTS, CDR2 YDEGEE. With 0 bases clipped from V and 3 bases from J, the junction kept 4 bases outside the gene matches. This CDR3 region has 16 residues. Here the CDR3 DNA reads TGTGCCAGCAGCTTGGAAGCGGGAGGATTCTACAATGAGCAGTTCTTC. It specifies CASSLEAGGFYNEQFF. The variable domain in full, with the rest retrieved from reference TRBV5-8 and TRBJ2-1, is EAGVTQSPTHLIKTRGQQATLRCSPISGHTSVYWYQQALGLGLQFLLWYDEGEERNRGNFPPRFSGRQFPNYSSELNVNALELEDSALYLCASSLEAGGFYNEQFFGPGTRLTVL.

This chain uses TRBV7-6 with TRBJ2-1, with D tentatively TRBD2 (6 bases). CDR1 SGHVS and CDR2 FNYEAQ come from the germline V gene. CDR3 length equals 15 residues. V lost 6 bases and J lost 6, with 18 bases in between. The CDR3, as DNA: TGTGCCAGCAGTATTGCGGGAAATCTGCTCAATGAGCAGTTCTTC. Encoded protein: CASSIAGNLLNEQFF. The whole variable domain, remainder taken from reference TRBV7-6 and TRBJ2-1, is GAGVSQSPRYKVTKRGQDVALRCDPISGHVSLYWYRQALGQGPEFLTYFNYEAQQDKSGLPNDRFSAERPEGSISTLTIQRTEQRDSAMYRCASSIAGNLLNEQFFGPGTRLTVL.

About this clone: At one of its ends the junction is not consistent with the germline gene, which may arise from a read error. The chain has TRBV19 and TRBJ1-3; D is uncertain. CDR3 length: 13 residues. CDR1 is LNHDA, CDR2 SQIVND, per germline (reference sequence). The CDR3 is CASNIRPGNTIYF. The CDR3 nucleotides read TGTGCCAGTAATATAAGGCCTGGAAACACCATATATTTT.

Only one count was recorded for this clone. The rearrangement joins TRBV6-4 to TRBJ2-3; 7 nucleotides match TRBD1. Germline CDR1 MRHNA, CDR2 SNTAGT. V was clipped by 6 bases and J by 3 bases; unmatched bases: 6. This CDR3 comprises 14 residues. DNA of the CDR3: TGTGCCAGCAGACTGGACAGGCAAACAGATACGCAGTATTTT. Protein sequence: CASRLDRQTDTQYF.

V and J are TRBV6-6 and TRBJ1-1; tentatively, D is TRBD1 (5 bases). Germline V gene data show CDR1 as MNHNY and CDR2 as SVGAGI (reference sequence). V shed 6 bases and J shed 3 bases, with 11 bases lying between them. This CDR3 comprises 13 residues. CDR3 in DNA: TGTGCCAGCAGCCAACAGGAGTACACTGAAGCTTTCTTT. Translation: CASSQQEYTEAFF.

The V call is TRBV3-1 (or the pseudogene TRBV3-2), the J call TRBJ1-2, with D possibly being TRBD1 (6 bases). CDR3 length equals 14 residues. Trimming left V 0 bases short and J 8 bases short, with 13 bases between. Germline assignment: CDR1 LGHDT and CDR2 YNNKEL (reference sequence). CDR3 loop: CASSQDVGGRGYTF. CDR3 DNA sequence: TGTGCCAGCAGCCAAGATGTCGGGGGGCGAGGCTACACCTTC.

This clone was counted a few times. The rearrangement uses TRBV6-1 and TRBJ2-7; D gene uncertain. Germline-derived CDR1 and CDR2 are MNHNS and SASEGT. The CDR3 loop spans 15 amino acids. V lost 2 bases to trimming and J lost 2 bases, with 13 bases between them. In DNA, the CDR3 is TGTGCCAGCAGTGAATTCGGCAGGTTTACCTACGAGCAGTACTTC. Residues: CASSEFGRFTYEQYF.

The V gene is TRBV5-1, the J gene TRBJ1-2, with D possibly being TRBD1 (6 bases). Germline assignment: CDR1 SGHRS and CDR2 YFSETQ. The length of the CDR3 is 15 residues. Trimming left V 4 bases short and J 6 bases short, with 19 bases between. CDR3 sequence: CASSPRTLDSNGYTF. DNA of the CDR3: TGCGCCAGCAGCCCACGAACCCTGGACAGTAATGGCTACACCTTC.

This chain uses TRBV6-5 with TRBJ1-4; no definite D call. The CDR3 is made up of 13 amino acids. Germline lookup yields CDR1 MNHEY and CDR2 SVGAGI. V was cut by 8 bases and J by 5 bases, with 12 bases left in between. The CDR3: CASRGVLNEKLFF. The CDR3 region has the DNA TGTGCCAGCCGAGGTGTCCTGAATGAAAAACTGTTTTTT.